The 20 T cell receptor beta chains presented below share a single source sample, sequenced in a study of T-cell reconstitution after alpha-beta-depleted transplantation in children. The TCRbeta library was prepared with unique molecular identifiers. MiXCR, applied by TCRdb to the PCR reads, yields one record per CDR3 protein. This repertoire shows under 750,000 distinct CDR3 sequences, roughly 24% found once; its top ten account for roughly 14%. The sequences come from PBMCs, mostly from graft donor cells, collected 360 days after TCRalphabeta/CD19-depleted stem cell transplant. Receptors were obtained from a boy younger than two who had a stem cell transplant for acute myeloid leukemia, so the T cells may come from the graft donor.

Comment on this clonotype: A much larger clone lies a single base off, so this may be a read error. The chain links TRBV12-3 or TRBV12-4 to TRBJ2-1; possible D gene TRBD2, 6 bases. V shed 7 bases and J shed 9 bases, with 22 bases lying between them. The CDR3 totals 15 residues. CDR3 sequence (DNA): TGTGCCAGCACCCCGGCGGAGGGCCTCCGGGTTGAGCAGTTCTTC. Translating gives CASTPAEGLRVEQFF.

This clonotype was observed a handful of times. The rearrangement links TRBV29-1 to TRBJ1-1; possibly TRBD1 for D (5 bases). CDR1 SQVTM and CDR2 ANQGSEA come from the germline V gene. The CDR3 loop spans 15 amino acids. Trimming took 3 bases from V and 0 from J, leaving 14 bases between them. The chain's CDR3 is CSVEGIDSLNTEAFF. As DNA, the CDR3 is TGCAGCGTTGAGGGGATCGACAGTTTGAACACTGAAGCTTTCTTT.

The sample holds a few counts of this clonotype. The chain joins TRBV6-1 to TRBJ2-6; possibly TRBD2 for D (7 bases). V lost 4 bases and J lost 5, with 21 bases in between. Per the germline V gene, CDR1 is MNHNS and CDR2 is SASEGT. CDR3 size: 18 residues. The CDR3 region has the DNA TGTGCCAGCAGTGCTAAAGGGAGGGGGGAACTTTGGGCCAACGTCCTGACTTTC. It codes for CASSAKGRGELWANVLTF.

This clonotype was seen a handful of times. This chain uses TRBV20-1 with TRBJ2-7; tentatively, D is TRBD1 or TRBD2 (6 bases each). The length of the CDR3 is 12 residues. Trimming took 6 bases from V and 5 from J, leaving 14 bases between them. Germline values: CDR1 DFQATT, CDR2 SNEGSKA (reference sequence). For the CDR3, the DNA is TGCAGTGCCGGCAGGGGAGGAGACGAGCAGTACGTC. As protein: CSAGRGGDEQYV.

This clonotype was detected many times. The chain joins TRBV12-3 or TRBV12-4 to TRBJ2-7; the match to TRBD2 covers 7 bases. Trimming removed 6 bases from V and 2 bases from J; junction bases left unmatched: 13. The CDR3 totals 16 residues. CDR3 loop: CASSRPSTGGAYEQYF. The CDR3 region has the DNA TGTGCCAGCAGCCGACCGTCCACGGGGGGAGCCTACGAGCAGTACTTC.

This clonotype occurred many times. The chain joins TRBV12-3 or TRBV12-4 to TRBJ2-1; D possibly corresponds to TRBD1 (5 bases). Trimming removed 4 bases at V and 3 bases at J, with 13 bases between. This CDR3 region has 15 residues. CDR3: CASSSPGQGYNEQFF. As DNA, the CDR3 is TGTGCCAGCAGTTCCCCGGGCCAGGGCTACAATGAGCAGTTCTTC.

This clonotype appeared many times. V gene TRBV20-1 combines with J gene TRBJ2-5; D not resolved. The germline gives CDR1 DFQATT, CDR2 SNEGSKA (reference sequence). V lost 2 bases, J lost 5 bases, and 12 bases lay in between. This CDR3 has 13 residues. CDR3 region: CSARTLVLETQYF. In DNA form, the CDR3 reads TGCAGTGCTAGAACACTGGTGTTGGAGACCCAGTACTTC.

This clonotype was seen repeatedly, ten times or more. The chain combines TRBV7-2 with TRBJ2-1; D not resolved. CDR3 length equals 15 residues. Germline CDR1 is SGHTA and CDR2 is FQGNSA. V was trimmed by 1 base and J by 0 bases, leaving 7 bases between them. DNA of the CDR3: TGTGCCAGCAGCTTAGGTCCAGGCTCCTACAATGAGCAGTTCTTC. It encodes CASSLGPGSYNEQFF.

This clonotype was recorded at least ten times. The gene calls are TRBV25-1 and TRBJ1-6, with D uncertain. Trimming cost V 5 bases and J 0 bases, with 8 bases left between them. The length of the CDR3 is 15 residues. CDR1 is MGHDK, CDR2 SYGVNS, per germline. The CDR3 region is CASSLTSSYNSPLHF. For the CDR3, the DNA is TGTGCCAGCAGTTTAACTAGCTCCTATAATTCACCCCTCCACTTT.

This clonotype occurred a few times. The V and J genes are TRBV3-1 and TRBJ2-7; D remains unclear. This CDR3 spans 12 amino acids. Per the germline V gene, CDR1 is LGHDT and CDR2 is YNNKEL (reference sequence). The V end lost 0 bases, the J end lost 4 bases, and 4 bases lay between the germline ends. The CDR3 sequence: CASSQEGYEQYV. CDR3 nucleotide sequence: TGTGCCAGCAGCCAAGAGGGGTACGAGCAGTACGTC.

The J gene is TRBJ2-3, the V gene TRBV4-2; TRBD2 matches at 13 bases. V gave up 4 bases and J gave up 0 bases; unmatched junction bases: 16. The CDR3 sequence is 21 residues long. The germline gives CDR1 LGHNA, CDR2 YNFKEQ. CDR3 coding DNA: TGTGCCAGCAGCCCCGAGGGACTAGCGGGGTTAGTACGTACTAGCACAGATACGCAGTATTTT. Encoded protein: CASSPEGLAGLVRTSTDTQYF.

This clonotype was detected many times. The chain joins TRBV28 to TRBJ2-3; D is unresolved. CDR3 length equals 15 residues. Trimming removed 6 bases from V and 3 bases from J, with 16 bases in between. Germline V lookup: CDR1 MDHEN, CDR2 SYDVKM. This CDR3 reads CASSDMGRWTDTQYF. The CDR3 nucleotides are TGTGCCAGCAGCGACATGGGCAGGTGGACAGATACGCAGTATTTT. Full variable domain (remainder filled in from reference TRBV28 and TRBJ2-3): DVKVTQSSRYLVKRTGEKVFLECVQDMDHENMFWYRQDPGLGLRLIYFSYDVKMKEKGDIPEGYSVSREKKERFSLILESASTNQTSMYLCASSDMGRWTDTQYFGPGTRLTVL.

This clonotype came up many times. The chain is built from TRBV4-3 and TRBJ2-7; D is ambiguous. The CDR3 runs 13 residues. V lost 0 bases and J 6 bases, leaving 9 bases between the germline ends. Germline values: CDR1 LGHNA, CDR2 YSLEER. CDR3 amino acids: CASSQDVGVEQYF. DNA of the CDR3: TGCGCCAGCAGCCAAGATGTGGGCGTCGAGCAGTACTTC.

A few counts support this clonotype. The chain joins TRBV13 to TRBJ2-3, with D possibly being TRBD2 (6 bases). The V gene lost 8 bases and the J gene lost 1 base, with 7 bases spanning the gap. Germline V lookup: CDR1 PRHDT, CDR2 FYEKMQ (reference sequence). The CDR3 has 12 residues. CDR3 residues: CASGGRTDTQYF. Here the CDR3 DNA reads TGTGCCAGCGGAGGGCGCACAGATACGCAGTATTTT.

The CDR3: CASSSGQIQPQHF. As DNA, the CDR3 is TGTGCCAGCAGCTCTGGACAGATTCAGCCCCAGCATTTT. The chain joins TRBV7-8 to TRBJ1-5, with D perhaps matching TRBD1 (6 bases). The V end lost 4 bases, the J end lost 6 bases, and 10 bases lay between the germline ends. Germline V gene sequence: CDR1 SGHVS, CDR2 FQNEAQ. The CDR3 is 13 amino acids.

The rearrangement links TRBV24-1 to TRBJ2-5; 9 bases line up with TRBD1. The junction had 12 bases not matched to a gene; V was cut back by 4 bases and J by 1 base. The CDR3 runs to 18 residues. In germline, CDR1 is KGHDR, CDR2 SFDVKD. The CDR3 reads CATSEHTPGQGFQETQYF. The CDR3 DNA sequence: TGTGCCACCAGTGAACATACTCCGGGACAGGGTTTCCAAGAGACCCAGTACTTC.

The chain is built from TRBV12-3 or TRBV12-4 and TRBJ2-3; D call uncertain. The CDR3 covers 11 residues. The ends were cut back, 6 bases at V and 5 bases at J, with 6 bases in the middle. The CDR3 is CASSRRDTQYF. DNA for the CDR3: TGTGCCAGCAGCCGCCGAGATACGCAGTATTTT.

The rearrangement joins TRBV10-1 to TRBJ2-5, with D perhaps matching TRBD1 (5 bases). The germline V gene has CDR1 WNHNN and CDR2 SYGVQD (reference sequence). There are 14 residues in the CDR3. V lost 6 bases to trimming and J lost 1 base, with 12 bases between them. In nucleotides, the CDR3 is TGCGCCAGCAGCTTCGACAGCCTCCAAGAGACCCAGTACTTC. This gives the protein CASSFDSLQETQYF.

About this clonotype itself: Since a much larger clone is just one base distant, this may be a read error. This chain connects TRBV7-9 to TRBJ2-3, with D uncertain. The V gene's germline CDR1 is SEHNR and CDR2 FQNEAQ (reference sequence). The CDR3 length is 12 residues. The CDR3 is CASSVHADAQYF. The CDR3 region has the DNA TGTGCCAGCAGCGTTCACGCAGATGCGCAGTATTTT.

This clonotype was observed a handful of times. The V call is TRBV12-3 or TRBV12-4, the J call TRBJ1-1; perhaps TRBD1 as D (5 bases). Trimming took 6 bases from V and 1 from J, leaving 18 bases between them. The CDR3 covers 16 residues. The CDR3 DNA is TGTGCCAGCAGCTCCCCTCGACGGGACTCGAACACTGAAGCTTTCTTT. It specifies CASSSPRRDSNTEAFF.